This T cell receptor beta chain was observed in a study of blood T cell repertoires in COVID-19. Authors' processing steps: By means of reference gene primer amplification, nucleated cell counts were estimated. Here immunoSEQ multiplex PCR was the method, and the copy in TCRdb shows in-frame clones only, minus some. V, J and clone size were drawn from that table, and D and trimming were deduced from the DNA. In the table there are some 200,000 clones, around 94% of which are singletons. Germline V gene sequence: CDR1 SGHTA, CDR2 FQGTGA. The CDR3 has 14 residues. V was pared by 5 bases and J by 6 bases, with 10 bases of the junction left unmatched.

Material for sequencing was peripheral blood. V usage is TRBV7-3 and J usage is TRBJ2-7, with 7 nucleotides matching TRBD1. This sequence originates from a man aged 25-45 years with COVID-19, enrolled during active disease. This CDR3 is CASSATGPMGEQYF. The CDR3 coding sequence is TGTGCCAGCAGCGCGACAGGGCCGATGGGCGAGCAGTACTTC.